The 25 T cell receptor beta chains reported below all come from one sample, sequenced in a study of blood T cell repertoires in COVID-19. TCRdb's copy holds only in-frame clones and misses some; the assay was immunoSEQ multiplex PCR. The sample shows roughly 200,000 clones, 82% of them seen only once. Sequenced input: peripheral blood. Receptor source: a woman aged 55 to 70 with COVID-19, enrolled during active disease.

V usage is TRBV5-1 and J usage is TRBJ2-3, with 11 bases aligning to TRBD2. The CDR3 is 16 residues long. The J segment lost 4 bases and the V segment lost 2 bases, leaving 6 bases of the junction unmatched. Germline V gives CDR1 SGHRS, CDR2 YFSETQ. The DNA of the CDR3 is TGCGCCAGCAGCTTTTATCTAGCGGGAGGTTCAGATACGCAGTATTTT. As protein: CASSFYLAGGSDTQYF.

V gene TRBV25-1 combines with J gene TRBJ2-1; 12 bases line up with TRBD2. The CDR3 has 16 amino acids. Trimming cost V 2 bases and J 6 bases; bases outside gene matches: 5. The germline V gene encodes CDR1 MGHDK and CDR2 SYGVNS. The CDR3 loop reads CASSERLAGGFNEQFF. CDR3 coding DNA: TGTGCCAGCAGTGAACGGCTAGCGGGAGGGTTCAATGAGCAGTTCTTC.

The chain uses TRBV28 and TRBJ1-2; no definite D call. This CDR3 comprises 15 residues. In germline, CDR1 is MDHEN, CDR2 SYDVKM. The ends were cut back, 2 bases at V and 5 bases at J, with 15 bases in the middle. DNA of the CDR3: TGTGCCAGCAGTTTAGGTAGGGAGCCCCAATATGGCTACACCTTC. Translation gives CASSLGREPQYGYTF.

This CDR3 reads CASSQESGADTEAFF. CDR3 coding DNA: TGCGCCAGCAGCCAAGAATCAGGGGCTGACACTGAAGCTTTCTTT. The V gene is TRBV4-3, the J gene TRBJ1-1, with TRBD1 as a possible D gene (6 bases). Trimming stripped 0 bases from V and 3 bases from J, with 11 bases between. Germline values: CDR1 LGHNA, CDR2 YSLEER. The CDR3 spans 15 residues.

This clone occurred a few times. The chain links TRBV19 to TRBJ2-6, with 9 bases that match TRBD1. Trimming at V came to 5 bases and at J to 0 bases, leaving 8 bases not matched to a gene. CDR1 is LNHDA, CDR2 SQIVND, per germline (reference sequence). This CDR3 spans 18 amino acids. Here the CDR3 reads CASSPRGTGSSGANVLTF. CDR3 coding DNA: TGTGCCAGTAGTCCCAGGGGGACAGGGAGCTCTGGGGCCAACGTCCTGACTTTC.

The chain recombines TRBV9 with TRBJ1-2, with TRBD1 matching 10 bases. V lost 2 bases, J lost 0 bases, and 1 base stayed unmatched. Germline V gene sequence: CDR1 SGDLS, CDR2 YYNGEE. The CDR3 has 15 amino acids. CDR3 nucleotides: TGTGCCAGCAGCGTTGGACAGGGGGCTAACTATGGCTACACCTTC. Its protein is CASSVGQGANYGYTF.

V usage is TRBV5-1 and J usage is TRBJ2-1, with D maybe TRBD1 (5 bases). CDR3 length equals 14 residues. From germline, CDR1 is SGHRS and CDR2 YFSETQ. V lost 4 bases to trimming and J lost 2 bases, with 10 bases between them. The CDR3 is CASSQDTTYNEQFF. CDR3 DNA: TGCGCCAGCAGCCAGGACACCACCTACAATGAGCAGTTCTTC.

This clone was observed a single time. The V call is TRBV6-2 or TRBV6-3, the J call TRBJ2-2; D may be TRBD1 (5 bases). The CDR3 length is 18 residues. The germline gives CDR1 MNHEY, CDR2 SVGEGT. V was cut by 1 base and J by 4 bases, with 19 bases left in between. This CDR3 is CASSYWGRHSRTTGELFF. Here the CDR3 DNA reads TGTGCCAGCAGTTACTGGGGCCGACATTCACGAACCACCGGGGAGCTGTTTTTT.

CDR3 bases: TGTGCCAGCAGCAAAGGTGGGGCCACAGAGAACACCGGGGAGCTGTTTTTT. This sequence encodes CASSKGGATENTGELFF. The chain recombines TRBV21-1 with TRBJ2-2; no DNA check was done on the table's D call, TRBD1. TRBV21-1 represents a pseudogene. This CDR3 comprises 17 residues.

This rearrangement joins TRBV5-4 to TRBJ1-2, with 8 bases that match TRBD1. Per germline, CDR1 SGHNT and CDR2 YYREEE (reference sequence). The CDR3 length is 16 residues. V lost 0 bases, J lost 2 bases, and 6 bases stayed unmatched. The DNA for the CDR3 is TGTGCCAGCAGCTTGGGAGGGAGACAGGGGAACTATGGCTACACCTTC. Protein: CASSLGGRQGNYGYTF.

V gene TRBV7-9 combines with J gene TRBJ2-3; D unresolved. CDR1 and CDR2 from the germline V gene are SEHNR and FQNEAQ (reference sequence). The CDR3 extends over 14 amino acids. Deletions cut 5 bases from V and 0 bases from J, with 9 bases between. CDR3 sequence (DNA): TGTGCCAGCAGCCACCGACTTAGCACAGATACGCAGTATTTT. Its protein product is CASSHRLSTDTQYF.

This sequence joins TRBV20-1 and TRBJ1-2; D remains unclear. CDR1 is DFQATT, CDR2 SNEGSKA, per germline (reference sequence). The CDR3 length is 12 residues. V was pared by 3 bases and J by 8 bases, with 13 bases between. CDR3 protein: CSASRVSEGYTF. CDR3 nucleotides: TGCAGTGCTAGTAGAGTCTCGGAGGGCTACACCTTC.

J is TRBJ2-2 and V is TRBV7-3; 9 bases are a match to TRBD1. The germline gives CDR1 SGHTA, CDR2 FQGTGA. The ends lost 6 bases at V and 4 bases at J; junction bases unmatched: 3. The CDR3 is 14 amino acids. The DNA for the CDR3 is TGTGCCAGCAGAGGACAGGGGACCACCGGGGAGCTGTTTTTT. Translating gives CASRGQGTTGELFF.

The chain carries TRBV5-1 and TRBJ2-5; 10 bases align to TRBD2. V shed 4 bases, J shed 4 bases, and the junction held 4 bases outside the gene matches. This CDR3 contains 14 residues. Looked up from germline, CDR1 is SGHRS and CDR2 is YFSETQ. In nucleotides, the CDR3 is TGCGCCAGCAGCAATAGCGGGGGGTCAGAGACCCAGTACTTC. As protein: CASSNSGGSETQYF.

The genes are TRBV9 and TRBJ1-6; 8 bases match TRBD1. V gave up 0 bases and J gave up 10 bases; unmatched junction bases: 12. Germline CDR1 is SGDLS and CDR2 is YYNGEE. The CDR3 is made up of 17 amino acids. The CDR3 spells CASSVVPHGQGLSPLHF. The CDR3 coding sequence is TGTGCCAGCAGCGTAGTCCCCCACGGACAGGGCTTATCACCCCTCCACTTT.

This chain links TRBV7-3 with TRBJ2-1, with 8 positions matching TRBD2. CDR1 and CDR2 from the germline V gene are SGHTA and FQGTGA. With V trimmed by 1 base and J by 6 bases, 11 bases remained unmatched. There are 17 residues in the CDR3. CDR3 region: CASSLRGGLVPRNEQFF. Here the CDR3 DNA reads TGTGCCAGCAGCTTAAGGGGGGGACTAGTTCCCCGCAATGAGCAGTTCTTC.

The CDR3 coding sequence is TGCAGTGCTAGTTCCTGGACAGGAGACACTGAAGCTTTCTTT. It encodes CSASSWTGDTEAFF. The rearrangement links TRBV20-1 to TRBJ1-1, with 7 bases identical to TRBD1. V lost 3 bases and J lost 3; bases outside the gene matches: 7. The V gene's germline CDR1 is DFQATT and CDR2 SNEGSKA (reference sequence). The CDR3 contains 14 residues.

The chain carries TRBV6-5 and TRBJ2-5, with TRBD2 matching over 7 bases. Germline V gene sequence: CDR1 MNHEY, CDR2 SVGAGI. This CDR3 region has 13 residues. Trimming cost V 5 bases and J 4 bases; bases outside gene matches: 4. Written as DNA, the CDR3 is TGTGCCAGCAGTAGGACTAGAGCAGAGACCCAGTACTTC. Protein: CASSRTRAETQYF.

This clone has more than one count but fewer than ten. The J gene is TRBJ1-2, the V gene TRBV3-1 (or the pseudogene TRBV3-2), with TRBD1 matching 7 bases. V lost 4 bases to trimming and J lost 4 bases; unmatched junction nucleotides: 9. Per the germline V gene, CDR1 is LGHDT and CDR2 is YNNKEL (reference sequence). The CDR3 covers 15 residues. The CDR3 coding sequence is TGTGCCAGCAGCCCTACCCAGGGGGGAGGCTATGGCTACACCTTC. Amino acid sequence: CASSPTQGGGYGYTF.

This clone was picked up one time. J is TRBJ1-1 and V is TRBV3-1 (or the pseudogene TRBV3-2), with 7 bases matching TRBD1. CDR1 is LGHDT, CDR2 YNNKEL, per germline (reference sequence). The CDR3 has 13 amino acids. The J segment lost 5 bases and the V segment lost 2 bases, leaving 2 bases of the junction unmatched. The CDR3 region is CASSQLTGTEAFF. CDR3 DNA sequence: TGTGCCAGCAGCCAATTGACAGGGACTGAAGCTTTCTTT.

At least ten counts were recorded for this clone. The rearrangement uses TRBV5-1 and TRBJ2-7, with 10 bases matching TRBD1. V lost 4 bases and J lost 5; bases outside the gene matches: 12. Germline V lookup: CDR1 SGHRS, CDR2 YFSETQ. This CDR3 is 16 amino acids long. CDR3 protein: CASSPPGQGTFHEQYF. DNA for the CDR3: TGCGCCAGCAGCCCTCCGGGACAGGGGACTTTTCACGAGCAGTACTTC. Filled out from reference TRBV5-1 and TRBJ2-7, the complete variable domain reads KAGVTQTPRYLIKTRGQQVTLSCSPISGHRSVSWYQQTPGQGLQFLFEYFSETQRNKGNFPGRFSGRQFSNSRSEMNVSTLELGDSALYLCASSPPGQGTFHEQYFGPGTRLTVT.

The chain employs TRBV5-1 and TRBJ1-1; TRBD1 agrees at 8 bases. The V gene's germline CDR1 is SGHRS and CDR2 YFSETQ. Trimming took 0 bases from V and 1 from J; bases not matched to a gene: 2. This CDR3 comprises 15 residues. CDR3 sequence (DNA): TGCGCCAGCAGCTTGGTGGGGACAGGGAACACTGAAGCTTTCTTT. Translating gives CASSLVGTGNTEAFF.

This clone was observed a handful of times. The CDR3 here is CASSPNRDRELQPQHF. The CDR3 region has the DNA TGTGCCAGCAGCCCTAACCGGGACAGAGAGCTCCAGCCCCAGCATTTT. V gene TRBV28 combines with J gene TRBJ1-5, with 7 bases that match TRBD1. CDR1 MDHEN and CDR2 SYDVKM come from the germline V gene. The CDR3 is 16 amino acids. V lost 6 bases to trimming and J lost 7 bases; unmatched junction nucleotides: 15.

This clone was counted a single time. This chain links TRBV9 with TRBJ2-3; 7 positions match TRBD2. Trimming cost V 0 bases and J 0 bases; bases outside gene matches: 4. CDR3 length: 16 amino acids. Germline CDR1 SGDLS, CDR2 YYNGEE. CDR3 residues: CASSVGSSGSTDTQYF. The CDR3 DNA sequence: TGTGCCAGCAGCGTAGGAAGTAGCGGGAGCACAGATACGCAGTATTTT. Together with reference TRBV9 and TRBJ2-3, the CDR3 gives the full variable domain: DSGVTQTPKHLITATGQRVTLRCSPRSGDLSVYWYQQSLDQGLQFLIQYYNGEERAKGNILERFSAQQFPDLHSELNLSSLELGDSALYFCASSVGSSGSTDTQYFGPGTRLTVL.

This chain links TRBV7-2 with TRBJ2-5; D perhaps matches TRBD2 (5 bases). The CDR3 contains 14 residues. V was clipped by 5 bases and J by 2 bases, with 12 bases between them. The germline CDR1 and CDR2 sequences are SGHTA and FQGNSA. The CDR3 region has the DNA TGTGCCAGCAGCCCGGAGGTAGGGCAAGAGACCCAGTACTTC. As protein: CASSPEVGQETQYF.